Listed below are T cell receptor beta chains from one sample, sequenced in a study of early T cells in non-severe SARS-CoV-2 infection. From the 5' RACE reads, TCRdb called clonotypes with MiXCR, one entry per CDR3 protein. The sample holds over 30,000 distinct CDR3 sequences, about 6.5% seen once. The sequencing input was whole blood. These receptors originate from an adult who was a healthcare worker with PCR-confirmed SARS-CoV-2 infection or an uninfected control (not recorded which). CDR3s include the opening cysteine and the closing phenylalanine or tryptophan. D genes are given only for firm matches. Not every row has a clone size; where given, it reads once, few, many or a size class.

abundance: few; j_gene: TRBJ2-3; d_gene: -; v_gene: TRBV2; CDR3aa: CASSVLDTQYF; CDR3nt: TGTGCCAGCAGTGTTCTAGATACGCAGTATTTT
abundance: few; j_gene: TRBJ2-7; d_gene: -; v_gene: TRBV3-1; CDR3aa: CASSPDGPSYEQYF; CDR3nt: TGTGCCAGCAGCCCGGACGGGCCCTCCTACGAGCAGTACTTC
abundance: many; j_gene: TRBJ1-1; d_gene: TRBD1; v_gene: TRBV29-1; CDR3aa: CSVPGQGSLGTEAFF; CDR3nt: TGCAGCGTTCCGGGACAGGGGAGTCTAGGCACTGAAGCTTTCTTT
abundance: many; j_gene: TRBJ2-3; d_gene: -; v_gene: TRBV28; CDR3aa: CASSLGSTDTQYF; CDR3nt: TGTGCCAGCAGTTTGGGGAGCACAGATACGCAGTATTTT
abundance: many; j_gene: TRBJ2-1; d_gene: TRBD2; v_gene: TRBV6-2/TRBV6-3; CDR3aa: CASNGLAGHEQFF; CDR3nt: TGTGCCAGCAACGGACTAGCGGGGCATGAGCAGTTCTTC
abundance: many; j_gene: TRBJ1-5; d_gene: -; v_gene: TRBV10-3; CDR3aa: CAISESPGSNQPQHF; CDR3nt: TGTGCCATCAGTGAGTCTCCAGGTAGCAATCAGCCCCAGCATTTT
abundance: few; j_gene: TRBJ2-7; d_gene: TRBD1; v_gene: TRBV7-2; CDR3aa: CASSPYRGYYEQYF; CDR3nt: TGTGCCAGCAGCCCGTACAGGGGCTACTACGAGCAGTACTTC
abundance: -; j_gene: TRBJ1-5; d_gene: -; v_gene: TRBV7-2; CDR3aa: CASSGQRSGQPQHF; CDR3nt: TGTGCCAGCAGCGGACAGAGGAGCGGTCAGCCCCAGCATTTT
abundance: few; j_gene: TRBJ2-7; d_gene: -; v_gene: TRBV6-2/TRBV6-3; CDR3aa: CAWIGQGFYEQYF; CDR3nt: TGTGCCTGGATAGGGCAGGGATTCTACGAGCAGTACTTC
abundance: many; j_gene: TRBJ2-3; d_gene: TRBD2; v_gene: TRBV6-5; CDR3aa: CASSINSGGRPDTQYF; CDR3nt: TGTGCCAGCAGTATAAATAGCGGGGGTCGCCCAGATACGCAGTATTTT
abundance: many; j_gene: TRBJ2-1; d_gene: TRBD2; v_gene: TRBV7-2; CDR3aa: CASSSRLAGGRNEQFF; CDR3nt: TGTGCCAGCAGCTCCCGACTAGCGGGGGGGCGGAATGAGCAGTTCTTC
abundance: many; j_gene: TRBJ2-7; d_gene: -; v_gene: TRBV20-1; CDR3aa: CSAGITYEQYF; CDR3nt: TGCAGTGCTGGGATTACCTACGAGCAGTACTTC
abundance: many; j_gene: TRBJ2-1; d_gene: -; v_gene: TRBV29-1; CDR3aa: CSVEQLNEQFF; CDR3nt: TGCAGCGTTGAACAGCTCAATGAGCAGTTCTTC
abundance: few; j_gene: TRBJ2-7; d_gene: -; v_gene: TRBV21-1; CDR3aa: CASSNRYRASYEQYF; CDR3nt: TGTGCCAGCAGCAACCGCTACAGGGCTAGCTACGAGCAGTACTTC
abundance: many; j_gene: TRBJ2-7; d_gene: -; v_gene: TRBV15; CDR3aa: CATSPPGHNSYEQYF; CDR3nt: TGTGCCACCAGCCCGCCAGGACACAACTCCTACGAGCAGTACTTC
abundance: many; j_gene: TRBJ2-3; d_gene: -; v_gene: TRBV6-2/TRBV6-3; CDR3aa: CASSKGRSAFTDTQYF; CDR3nt: TGTGCCAGCAGTAAAGGACGGAGCGCCTTCACAGATACGCAGTATTTT
abundance: few; j_gene: TRBJ2-5; d_gene: -; v_gene: TRBV2; CDR3aa: CASSEWGAEQETQYF; CDR3nt: TGTGCCAGCAGTGAGTGGGGGGCGGAACAAGAGACCCAGTACTTC
abundance: many; j_gene: TRBJ2-1; d_gene: TRBD2; v_gene: TRBV3-1; CDR3aa: CASSLSGGSYNEQFF; CDR3nt: TGTGCCAGCAGCCTTAGCGGGGGTTCCTACAATGAGCAGTTCTTC
abundance: many; j_gene: TRBJ2-3; d_gene: -; v_gene: TRBV7-8; CDR3aa: CASSLTLTAPDTQYF; CDR3nt: TGTGCCAGCAGCTTAACTTTGACGGCACCAGATACGCAGTATTTT
abundance: many; j_gene: TRBJ2-2; d_gene: -; v_gene: TRBV4-3; CDR3aa: CASSQGQGLPTGELFF; CDR3nt: TGCGCCAGCAGCCAAGGTCAGGGTCTTCCCACCGGGGAGCTGTTTTTT
abundance: -; j_gene: TRBJ2-7; d_gene: TRBD1; v_gene: TRBV9; CDR3aa: CASSPTGNTDEQYF; CDR3nt: TGTGCCAGCAGCCCGACAGGGAATACGGACGAGCAGTACTTC
abundance: many; j_gene: TRBJ2-5; d_gene: -; v_gene: TRBV18; CDR3aa: CASSPGHVQETQYF; CDR3nt: TGTGCCAGCTCACCAGGACACGTCCAAGAGACCCAGTACTTC
abundance: many; j_gene: TRBJ1-1; d_gene: -; v_gene: TRBV20-1; CDR3aa: CSAPKGAEAFF; CDR3nt: TGCAGTGCCCCGAAGGGGGCTGAAGCTTTCTTT
abundance: many; j_gene: TRBJ1-5; d_gene: TRBD1; v_gene: TRBV12-3/TRBV12-4; CDR3aa: CASSLRGTGGTSSNQPQHF; CDR3nt: TGTGCCAGCAGTTTAAGGGGAACAGGGGGGACCAGCTCCAATCAGCCCCAGCATTTT
abundance: many; j_gene: TRBJ2-1; d_gene: -; v_gene: TRBV7-2; CDR3aa: CASTLAGNEQFF; CDR3nt: TGTGCCAGCACCCTCGCCGGGAATGAGCAGTTCTTC
abundance: -; j_gene: TRBJ1-1; d_gene: -; v_gene: TRBV29-1; CDR3aa: CSVETGLSTEAFF; CDR3nt: TGCAGCGTTGAAACCGGGTTGAGTACTGAAGCTTTCTTT
abundance: few; j_gene: TRBJ1-2; d_gene: TRBD1; v_gene: TRBV20-1; CDR3aa: CSARATDRAGGYTF; CDR3nt: TGCAGTGCTAGAGCTACTGACAGGGCGGGCGGCTACACCTTC
abundance: -; j_gene: TRBJ2-5; d_gene: -; v_gene: TRBV9; CDR3aa: CASSPTGHRQETQYF; CDR3nt: TGTGCCAGCAGCCCAACGGGACACCGCCAAGAGACCCAGTACTTC
abundance: many; j_gene: TRBJ2-3; d_gene: TRBD2; v_gene: TRBV28; CDR3aa: CASSLRGSGVNTDTQYF; CDR3nt: TGTGCCAGCAGTCTCCGGGGTAGCGGGGTCAACACAGATACGCAGTATTTT
abundance: -; j_gene: TRBJ2-1; d_gene: TRBD2; v_gene: TRBV12-3/TRBV12-4; CDR3aa: CASTNYPFSAGVTGGQFF; CDR3nt: TGTGCCAGCACCAACTACCCGTTTAGCGCGGGGGTCACGGGCGGGCAGTTCTTC
abundance: few; j_gene: TRBJ2-7; d_gene: TRBD2; v_gene: TRBV7-8; CDR3aa: CASSPRTSGVYEQYF; CDR3nt: TGTGCCAGCAGCCCTCGGACTAGCGGGGTCTACGAGCAGTACTTC